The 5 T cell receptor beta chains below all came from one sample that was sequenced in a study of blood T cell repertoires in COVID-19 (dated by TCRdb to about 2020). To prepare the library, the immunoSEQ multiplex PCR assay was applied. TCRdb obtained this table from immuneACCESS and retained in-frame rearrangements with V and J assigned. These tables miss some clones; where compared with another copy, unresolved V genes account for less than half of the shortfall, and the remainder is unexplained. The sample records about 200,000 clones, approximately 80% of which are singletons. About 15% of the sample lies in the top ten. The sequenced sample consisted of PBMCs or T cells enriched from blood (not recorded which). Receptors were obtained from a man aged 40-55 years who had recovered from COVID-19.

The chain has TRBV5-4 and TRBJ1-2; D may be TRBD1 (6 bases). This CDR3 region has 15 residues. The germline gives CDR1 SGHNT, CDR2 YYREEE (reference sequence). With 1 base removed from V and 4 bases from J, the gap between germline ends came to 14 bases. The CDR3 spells CASSLRTAQLYGYTF. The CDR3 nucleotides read TGTGCCAGCAGCTTGAGGACAGCCCAACTCTATGGCTACACCTTC. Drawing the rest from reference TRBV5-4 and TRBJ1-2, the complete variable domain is ETGVTQSPTHLIKTRGQQVTLRCSSQSGHNTVSWYQQALGQGPQFIFQYYREEENGRGNFPPRFSGLQFPNYSSELNVNALELDDSALYLCASSLRTAQLYGYTFGSGTRLTVV.

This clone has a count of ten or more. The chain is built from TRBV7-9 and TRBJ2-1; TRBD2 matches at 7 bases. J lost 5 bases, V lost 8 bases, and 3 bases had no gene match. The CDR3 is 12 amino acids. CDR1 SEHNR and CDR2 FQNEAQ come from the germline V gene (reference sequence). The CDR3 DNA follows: TGTGCCAGCGGCGGGAGAGACAATGAGCAGTTCTTC. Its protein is CASGGRDNEQFF. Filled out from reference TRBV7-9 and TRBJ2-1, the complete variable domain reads DTGVSQNPRHKITKRGQNVTFRCDPISEHNRLYWYRQTLGQGPEFLTYFQNEAQLEKSRLLSDRFSAERPKGSFSTLEIQRTEQGDSAMYLCASGGRDNEQFFGPGTRLTVL.

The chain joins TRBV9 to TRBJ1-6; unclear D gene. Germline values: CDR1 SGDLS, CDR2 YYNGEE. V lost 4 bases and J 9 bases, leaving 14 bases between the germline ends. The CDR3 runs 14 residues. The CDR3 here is CASSPHGRGSPLHF. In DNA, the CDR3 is TGTGCCAGCAGCCCCCACGGACGGGGTTCACCCCTCCACTTT.

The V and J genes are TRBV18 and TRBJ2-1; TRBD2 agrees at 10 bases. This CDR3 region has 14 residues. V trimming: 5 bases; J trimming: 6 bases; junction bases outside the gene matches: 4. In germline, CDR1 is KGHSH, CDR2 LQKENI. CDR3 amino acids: CASSRSSGSNEQFF. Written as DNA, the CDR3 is TGTGCCAGCTCAAGGTCTAGCGGGAGCAATGAGCAGTTCTTC. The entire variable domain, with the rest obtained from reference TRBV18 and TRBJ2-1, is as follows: NAGVMQNPRHLVRRRGQEARLRCSPMKGHSHVYWYRQLPEEGLKFMVYLQKENIIDESGMPKERFSAEFPKEGPSILRIQQVVRGDSAAYFCASSRSSGSNEQFFGPGTRLTVL.

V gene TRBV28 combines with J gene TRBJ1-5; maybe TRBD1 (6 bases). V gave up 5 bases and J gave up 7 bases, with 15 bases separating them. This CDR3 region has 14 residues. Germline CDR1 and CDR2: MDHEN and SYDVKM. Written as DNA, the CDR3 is TGTGCCAGCAGTCTAATTAGGACAGACCAGCCCCAGCATTTT. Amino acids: CASSLIRTDQPQHF.